This is a list of T cell receptor beta chains from one sample in a study of blood T cells in healthy people across ages. Each CDR3 protein gets one entry after TCRdb re-called the 5' RACE reads with MiXCR. The table has some 1.4 million distinct CDR3 sequences, approximately 42% seen once; the top ten hold 7.9%. The sequenced sample consisted of blood. Receptor source: a woman in her late teens or twenties in good health. Both conserved end residues are part of each CDR3. Each record gives: D gene, V gene, J gene, clone size, CDR3 DNA, CDR3 protein. D genes are given only for firm matches. Only part of the rows carry a size: once, few, many, or a class if the clone is expanded.

D: .; V: TRBV11-2; J: TRBJ1-5; size: .; DNA: TGTGCCAGCAGCTTAGATTCCAGTTATAGCAATCAGCCCCAGCATTTT; CDR3: CASSLDSSYSNQPQHF
D: .; V: TRBV28; J: TRBJ1-1; size: .; DNA: TGTGCCAGCAGTTTAGGTTTTGGTGTGGGGGCCCCTGAAGCTTTCTTT; CDR3: CASSLGFGVGAPEAFF
D: TRBD2; V: TRBV29-1; J: TRBJ2-1; size: .; DNA: TGCAGCGCGTTAAGCGGGGGGGCGAATGAGCAGTTCTTC; CDR3: CSALSGGANEQFF
D: .; V: TRBV11-1; J: TRBJ2-1; size: .; DNA: TGTGCCAGCAGCTTAAGTGGGCGGAATGAGCAGTTCTTC; CDR3: CASSLSGRNEQFF
D: TRBD1; V: TRBV12-3/TRBV12-4; J: TRBJ1-5; size: few; DNA: TGTGCCAGCAGTCTTGACAGGGAAGGTCAGCCCCAGCATTTT; CDR3: CASSLDREGQPQHF
D: .; V: TRBV29-1; J: TRBJ2-5; size: .; DNA: TGCAGCGCTGTAGGTCGGTACCAAGAGACCCAGTACTTC; CDR3: CSAVGRYQETQYF
D: TRBD1; V: TRBV12-3/TRBV12-4; J: TRBJ2-5; size: .; DNA: TGTGCCAGCAGTACGCGTGGCCCCTGGACAGGGATCCAAGAGACCCAGTACTTC; CDR3: CASSTRGPWTGIQETQYF
D: TRBD1; V: TRBV6-5; J: TRBJ2-3; size: few; DNA: TGTGCCAGCAGTCAGCAGGGGGCGGTGTGGACAGATACGCAGTATTTT; CDR3: CASSQQGAVWTDTQYF
D: .; V: TRBV20-1; J: TRBJ2-2; size: .; DNA: TGCAAGCTGTGTGGACGCTGGCGATACGGGGAGCTGTTTTTT; CDR3: CKLCGRWRYGELFF
D: .; V: TRBV20-1; J: TRBJ1-2; size: .; DNA: TGCAGTGCTTCGACGGACGAGAACTATGGCTACACCTTC; CDR3: CSASTDENYGYTF
D: TRBD2; V: TRBV11-2; J: TRBJ2-1; size: few; DNA: TGTGCCAGCAGCCGGGGGACAGGGTGGACTAGCGGGGCCGCCTCCCCCTACAATGAGCAGTTCTTC; CDR3: CASSRGTGWTSGAASPYNEQFF
D: .; V: TRBV20-1; J: TRBJ2-7; size: once; DNA: TGCAGTGGTAGAGGTGACTCCTACGAGCAGTACTTC; CDR3: CSGRGDSYEQYF
D: TRBD1; V: TRBV2; J: TRBJ1-1; size: .; DNA: TGTGCCAGCATTTGGACAGGAGGGACTTTCTTT; CDR3: CASIWTGGTFF
D: .; V: TRBV7-2; J: TRBJ2-1; size: few; DNA: TGTGCCAGTAGCGCCTCCACCTACAATGAGCAGTTCTTC; CDR3: CASSASTYNEQFF
D: TRBD2; V: TRBV28; J: TRBJ2-3; size: few; DNA: TGTGCCAGCAGTTCTAGCGGGAGTCTTTCGAGAGAAGACTATACGCAGTATTTT; CDR3: CASSSSGSLSREDYTQYF
D: .; V: TRBV27; J: TRBJ2-5; size: .; DNA: TGTGCCAGCAGTTTATTTGGGGGGGCTTGGGAGACCCAGTACTTC; CDR3: CASSLFGGAWETQYF
D: .; V: TRBV29-1; J: TRBJ1-6; size: .; DNA: TGCAGCGCCGGATGGGGGACTAATTCACCCCTCCACTTT; CDR3: CSAGWGTNSPLHF
D: TRBD1; V: TRBV3-1; J: TRBJ2-1; size: few; DNA: TGTGCCAGCAGCTTCCGGGACAGGGTATACGAGCAGTTCTTC; CDR3: CASSFRDRVYEQFF
D: .; V: TRBV4-1; J: TRBJ2-7; size: many; DNA: TGCGCCAGCAGCCAAGGGCTACGCTACGAGCAGTACTTC; CDR3: CASSQGLRYEQYF
D: TRBD2; V: TRBV12-3/TRBV12-4; J: TRBJ2-3; size: .; DNA: TGTGCCAGCAGTTTAGGGGGACTAGCAGCCTTAGATACGCAGTATTTT; CDR3: CASSLGGLAALDTQYF
D: .; V: TRBV20-1; J: TRBJ2-3; size: .; DNA: TGCAGTGCTAGACCAGCGGTAGGGCCCGCAGATACGCAGTATTTT; CDR3: CSARPAVGPADTQYF
D: TRBD1; V: TRBV5-5; J: TRBJ1-1; size: many; DNA: TGTGCCAGCAGAGGACACCACAGGGGGCTGAACACTGAAGCTTTCTTT; CDR3: CASRGHHRGLNTEAFF
D: TRBD1; V: TRBV28; J: TRBJ1-1; size: few; DNA: TGTGCCAGCACCCGGACAGGTCCGAACACTGAAGCTTTCTTT; CDR3: CASTRTGPNTEAFF
D: .; V: TRBV30; J: TRBJ2-7; size: .; DNA: TGTGCCTGGAGTGACCCAGGGGACGAGCAGTACTTC; CDR3: CAWSDPGDEQYF
D: .; V: TRBV11-2; J: TRBJ1-1; size: .; DNA: TGTGCCAGCAGCCCCATGAGGGGAACAGCTTTCTTT; CDR3: CASSPMRGTAFF
D: TRBD2; V: TRBV27; J: TRBJ2-3; size: .; DNA: TGTGCCAGCAGTCCACCGGGACTAGCGGGAGGGACGAATACGCAGTATTTT; CDR3: CASSPPGLAGGTNTQYF
D: .; V: TRBV19; J: TRBJ2-5; size: few; DNA: TGTGCCAGTAGTAGAAGCGGTCGTGTGAAGACCCAGTACTTC; CDR3: CASSRSGRVKTQYF
D: .; V: TRBV2; J: TRBJ1-3; size: .; DNA: TGTGCCAGCAGCCCACTCTCTGGAAACACCATATATTTT; CDR3: CASSPLSGNTIYF
D: TRBD1; V: TRBV3-1; J: TRBJ2-1; size: .; DNA: TGTGCCAGCTCCCCCAGGGGCACAGGGGGGTATAATGAGCAGTTCTTC; CDR3: CASSPRGTGGYNEQFF
D: .; V: TRBV29-1; J: TRBJ1-1; size: .; DNA: TGCAGCCCCCCAGCGGTGATCACTGAAGCTTTCTTT; CDR3: CSPPAVITEAFF